This passage covers 24 T cell receptor beta chains from one sample sequenced in a study of blood T cell repertoires in COVID-19. Produced via immunoSEQ multiplex PCR; TCRdb's table is partial and in-frame only. The sample holds 100,000 to 120,000 clones, 70% to 90% seen once. The sample consisted of peripheral blood. Receptors were obtained from a woman in her 70s who had recovered from COVID-19.

This chain's CDR3 is CASSPGGSPLHF. The CDR3, as DNA: TGTGCCAGCAGCCCCGGAGGTTCACCCCTCCACTTT. The rearrangement links TRBV3-1 (or the pseudogene TRBV3-2) to TRBJ1-6; D remains ambiguous. CDR1 is LGHDT, CDR2 YNNKEL, per germline (reference sequence). V was clipped by 4 bases and J by 9 bases, with 7 bases between them. The CDR3 runs to 12 residues.

The J gene is TRBJ2-7, the V gene TRBV29-1; D remains unclear. This CDR3 has 12 amino acids. The germline V gene encodes CDR1 SQVTM and CDR2 ANQGSEA. Trimming left V 4 bases short and J 2 bases short, with 9 bases between. The CDR3 region is CSVGPSTYEQYF. CDR3 coding DNA: TGCAGCGTTGGGCCTTCAACCTACGAGCAGTACTTC.

The chain couples TRBV7-8 to TRBJ2-3; TRBD2 aligns across 11 bases. This CDR3 region has 19 residues. V trimming: 2 bases; J trimming: 6 bases; junction bases outside the gene matches: 16. In germline, CDR1 is SGHVS, CDR2 FQNEAQ. CDR3 loop: CASSLIRKGTSGRGDTQYF. The DNA for the CDR3 is TGTGCCAGCAGCTTAATACGCAAGGGGACTAGCGGTAGGGGGGATACGCAGTATTTT.

The rearrangement links TRBV19 to TRBJ2-1; D gene uncertain. The germline V and J ends were trimmed by 6 bases and 0 bases, with 12 bases remaining between them. Germline assignment: CDR1 LNHDA and CDR2 SQIVND (reference sequence). CDR3 length: 15 residues. The CDR3 here is CASSQSWSSYNEQFF. For the CDR3, the DNA is TGTGCCAGTAGCCAGTCATGGAGCTCCTACAATGAGCAGTTCTTC.

The rearrangement joins TRBV7-9 to TRBJ2-4; 7 positions match TRBD2. Germline CDR1 and CDR2: SEHNR and FQNEAQ (reference sequence). V was clipped by 3 bases and J by 8 bases; unmatched bases: 4. The CDR3 runs to 13 residues. Here the CDR3 DNA reads TGTGCCAGCAGCTTGTGGGAGGGTGACATTCAGTACTTC. Translated: CASSLWEGDIQYF.

The chain combines TRBV7-2 with TRBJ2-7, with 8 positions matching TRBD1. The V segment lost 5 bases and the J segment 9 bases; nucleotides outside the gene matches: 15. Germline V CDR1 and CDR2: SGHTA, FQGNSA. The CDR3 covers 15 residues. The DNA of the CDR3 is TGTGCCAGCAGCCCAAATTCCCAGGGGGCTCGAGTGCAGTACTTC. Amino acid sequence: CASSPNSQGARVQYF.

This clone turned up a few times. CDR3 DNA: TGTGCCAGCAGCTCGGCGAAGGAGGCCGGGGAGCTGTTTTTT. It is translated as CASSSAKEAGELFF. This chain uses TRBV5-4 with TRBJ2-2; a weak D match, TRBD2 (5 bases). Germline-derived CDR1 and CDR2 are SGHNT and YYREEE (reference sequence). This CDR3 has 14 residues. The V end lost 3 bases, the J end lost 6 bases, and 12 bases lay between the germline ends.

V is TRBV7-9 and J is TRBJ2-7; the match to TRBD2 covers 10 bases. The CDR3 loop spans 14 amino acids. The germline gives CDR1 SEHNR, CDR2 FQNEAQ (reference sequence). The V gene end was trimmed by 6 bases and the J gene end by 2 bases; junction bases not matched to a gene: 4. CDR3: CASRRTSGAYEQYF. CDR3 coding DNA: TGTGCCAGCAGACGAACTAGCGGGGCCTACGAGCAGTACTTC.

V is TRBV7-2 and J is TRBJ2-5; possible D gene TRBD2, 6 bases. V shed 8 bases and J shed 2 bases, with 12 bases lying between them. The CDR3 extends over 13 amino acids. Germline values: CDR1 SGHTA, CDR2 FQGNSA. The CDR3 sequence: CASSRELQETQYF. The CDR3 DNA reads TGTGCCAGCTCCCGGGAGTTACAAGAGACCCAGTACTTC.

The chain couples TRBV24-1 to TRBJ2-5; TRBD2 might be the D (6 bases). The germline V and J ends were trimmed by 0 bases and 4 bases, with 14 bases remaining between them. The CDR3 has 16 residues. The germline gives CDR1 KGHDR, CDR2 SFDVKD. The CDR3: CATSDLSARGGETQYF. In nucleotides, the CDR3 is TGTGCCACCAGTGATTTGTCCGCGAGGGGAGGAGAGACCCAGTACTTC.

A few counts support this clone. This rearrangement joins TRBV18 to TRBJ2-7, with 7 bases that match TRBD1. CDR3 length equals 13 residues. The germline V gene encodes CDR1 KGHSH and CDR2 LQKENI. V dropped 3 bases and J dropped 7; count of bases not matched to a gene: 6. The CDR3: CASSPGQAEEQYF. CDR3 coding DNA: TGTGCCAGCTCACCTGGACAGGCGGAAGAGCAGTACTTC. The whole variable domain, remainder taken from reference TRBV18 and TRBJ2-7, is NAGVMQNPRHLVRRRGQEARLRCSPMKGHSHVYWYRQLPEEGLKFMVYLQKENIIDESGMPKERFSAEFPKEGPSILRIQQVVRGDSAAYFCASSPGQAEEQYFGPGTRLTVT.

This clone has just one count. The J gene is TRBJ2-7, the V gene TRBV7-2; the match to TRBD1 covers 12 bases. The CDR3 totals 15 residues. V gave up 5 bases and J gave up 4 bases; unmatched junction bases: 6. Germline lookup yields CDR1 SGHTA and CDR2 FQGNSA. The CDR3 reads CASSGRDRGLYEQYF. The DNA for the CDR3 is TGTGCCAGCAGCGGAAGGGACAGGGGGCTATACGAGCAGTACTTC.

The chain couples TRBV4-3 to TRBJ2-7; 7 bases are a match to TRBD2. CDR3 length equals 14 residues. Per the germline V gene, CDR1 is LGHNA and CDR2 is YSLEER. The trim removed 1 base at V and 2 bases at J, leaving 2 bases unmatched. This chain's CDR3 is CASSQASGTYEQYF. The CDR3 DNA reads TGCGCCAGCAGCCAAGCTAGCGGTACCTACGAGCAGTACTTC.

The rearrangement links TRBV11-2 to TRBJ2-7; TRBD1 is a possible D gene (5 bases). CDR1 and CDR2 (germline): SGHAT, FQNNGV. The CDR3 runs to 13 residues. Deletions cut 3 bases from V and 2 bases from J, with 8 bases between. In DNA, the CDR3 is TGTGCCAGCAGCTTCGGACACACCTACGAGCAGTACTTC. Amino acids: CASSFGHTYEQYF.

CDR3 protein: CASSPRRGETQYF. DNA for the CDR3: TGTGCCAGCAGCCCTCGACGGGGAGAGACCCAGTACTTC. The chain recombines TRBV27 with TRBJ2-5, with D possibly matching TRBD2 (5 bases). The V gene's germline CDR1 is MNHEY and CDR2 SMNVEV (reference sequence). The CDR3 runs to 13 residues. Trimming removed 6 bases from V and 4 bases from J, with 12 bases in between.

This clone was observed a handful of times. This chain connects TRBV7-2 to TRBJ1-6, with 10 bases fitting TRBD1. CDR1 and CDR2 from the germline V gene are SGHTA and FQGNSA. The CDR3 covers 16 residues. V lost 5 bases, J lost 10 bases, and 11 bases stayed unmatched. CDR3 protein: CASSPPPGQGYSPLHF. The CDR3 DNA follows: TGTGCCAGCAGCCCACCTCCGGGACAGGGGTACTCACCCCTCCACTTT.

This chain connects TRBV12-5 to TRBJ2-2; D gene uncertain. Germline assignment: CDR1 LGHNT and CDR2 FRNRAP. This CDR3 spans 13 amino acids. Deletions cut 1 base from V and 7 bases from J, with 7 bases between. This chain's CDR3 is CASGLELYGELFF. The CDR3 DNA is TGTGCTAGTGGTTTGGAACTATACGGGGAGCTGTTTTTT.

The chain uses TRBV7-8 and TRBJ2-1; 10 positions match TRBD2. V was pared by 5 bases and J by 6 bases, with 16 bases of the junction left unmatched. This CDR3 region has 18 residues. Germline CDR1 SGHVS, CDR2 FQNEAQ. For the CDR3, the DNA is TGTGCCAGCAGCCGGCAGACTAAGCGGGGGGGCCGAAGCAATGAGCAGTTCTTC. Translating it yields CASSRQTKRGGRSNEQFF.

The chain links TRBV4-3 to TRBJ2-1; 7 bases are shared with TRBD1. CDR3 length: 16 amino acids. The junction had 7 bases not matched to a gene; V was cut back by 4 bases and J by 1 base. Per germline, CDR1 LGHNA and CDR2 YSLEER. CDR3 nucleotide sequence: TGCGCCAGCAGCCGGCTCACAGGGGTTTCCTACAATGAGCAGTTCTTC. Translating it yields CASSRLTGVSYNEQFF.

The gene calls are TRBV10-3 and TRBJ1-1; 8 bases match TRBD1. CDR1 and CDR2 (germline): ENHRY, SYGVKD. CDR3 length: 14 amino acids. Unmatched junction bases numbered 8, after V lost 6 bases and J lost 5 bases. The CDR3 protein is CAISTGGRGTEAFF. The CDR3 DNA is TGTGCCATCAGCACAGGGGGTCGAGGGACTGAAGCTTTCTTT.

The chain recombines TRBV10-3 with TRBJ2-7; D remains ambiguous. The V end lost 3 bases, the J end lost 2 bases, and 8 bases lay between the germline ends. Germline lookup yields CDR1 ENHRY and CDR2 SYGVKD. The CDR3 extends over 13 amino acids. CDR3 nucleotides: TGTGCCATCAGTGAAACGAGTACCTACGAGCAGTACTTC. This gives the protein CAISETSTYEQYF.

The J gene is TRBJ2-1, the V gene TRBV18, with TRBD1 as a possible D gene (6 bases). From germline, CDR1 is KGHSH and CDR2 LQKENI. This CDR3 has 15 residues. The V end was cut by 6 bases, the J end by 0 bases, with 12 bases between. The CDR3 loop is CASSQTGSSYNEQFF. For the CDR3, the DNA is TGTGCCAGCTCCCAGACAGGCAGCTCCTACAATGAGCAGTTCTTC.

The chain links TRBV6-1 to TRBJ2-7; TRBD1 matches at 11 bases. Germline CDR1 and CDR2: MNHNS and SASEGT. There are 15 residues in the CDR3. Trimming took 1 base from V and 4 from J; bases not matched to a gene: 3. CDR3 in DNA: TGTGCCAGCAGTGAAGTCGGACAGGGGGCTTACGAGCAGTACTTC. The encoded protein is CASSEVGQGAYEQYF.

This clone showed up just a few times. The J gene is TRBJ2-5, the V gene TRBV7-9; D may be TRBD2 (6 bases). The CDR3 totals 15 residues. Deletions cut 4 bases from V and 7 bases from J, with 19 bases between. Germline CDR1 is SEHNR and CDR2 is FQNEAQ (reference sequence). The CDR3 reads CASSWGSWGLGTQYF. CDR3 coding DNA: TGTGCCAGCAGCTGGGGTTCGTGGGGACTCGGGACCCAGTACTTC.